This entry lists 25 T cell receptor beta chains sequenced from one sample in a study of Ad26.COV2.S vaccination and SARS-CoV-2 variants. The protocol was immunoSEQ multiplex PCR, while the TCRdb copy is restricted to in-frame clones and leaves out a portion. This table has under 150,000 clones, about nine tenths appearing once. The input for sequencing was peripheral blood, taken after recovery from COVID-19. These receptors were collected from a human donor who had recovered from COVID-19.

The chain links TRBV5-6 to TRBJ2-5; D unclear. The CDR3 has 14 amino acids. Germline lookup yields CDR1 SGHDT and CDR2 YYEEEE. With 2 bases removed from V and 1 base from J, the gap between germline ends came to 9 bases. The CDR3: CASSFAVSQETQYF. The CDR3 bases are TGTGCCAGCAGCTTCGCAGTGAGCCAAGAGACCCAGTACTTC.

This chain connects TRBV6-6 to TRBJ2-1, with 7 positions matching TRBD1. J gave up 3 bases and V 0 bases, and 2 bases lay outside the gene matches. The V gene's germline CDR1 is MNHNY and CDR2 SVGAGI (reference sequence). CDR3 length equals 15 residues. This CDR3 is CASSYSGQNYNEQFF. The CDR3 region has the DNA TGTGCCAGCAGTTACTCGGGACAGAACTACAATGAGCAGTTCTTC.

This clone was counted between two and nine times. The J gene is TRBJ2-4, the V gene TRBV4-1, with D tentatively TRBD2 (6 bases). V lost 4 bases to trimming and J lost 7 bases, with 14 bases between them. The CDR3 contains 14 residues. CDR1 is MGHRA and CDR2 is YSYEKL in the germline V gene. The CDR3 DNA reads TGCGCCAGCAGCCCTCTGGGGGGAATGAACATTCAGTACTTC. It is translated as CASSPLGGMNIQYF.

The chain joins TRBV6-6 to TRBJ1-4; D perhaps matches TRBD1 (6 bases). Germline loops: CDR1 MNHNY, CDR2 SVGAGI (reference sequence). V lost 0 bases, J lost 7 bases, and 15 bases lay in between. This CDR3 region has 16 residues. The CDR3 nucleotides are TGTGCCAGCAGTTACTCGGGGTGGGACACGAGTGAAAAACTGTTTTTT. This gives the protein CASSYSGWDTSEKLFF.

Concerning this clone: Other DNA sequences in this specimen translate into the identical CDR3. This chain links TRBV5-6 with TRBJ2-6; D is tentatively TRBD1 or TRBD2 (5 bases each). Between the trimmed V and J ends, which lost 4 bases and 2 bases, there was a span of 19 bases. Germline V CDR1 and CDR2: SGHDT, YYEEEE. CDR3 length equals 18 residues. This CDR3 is CASSPLHHGDPGANVLTF. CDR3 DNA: TGTGCCAGCAGCCCCCTCCACCATGGGGACCCTGGGGCCAACGTCCTGACTTTC.

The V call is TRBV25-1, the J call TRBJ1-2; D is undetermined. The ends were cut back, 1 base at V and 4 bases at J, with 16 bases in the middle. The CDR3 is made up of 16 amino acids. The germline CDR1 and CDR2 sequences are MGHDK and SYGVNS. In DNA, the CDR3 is TGTGCCAGCAGTGAATCCACTAGGGAAGGGTCCTATGGCTACACCTTC. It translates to CASSESTREGSYGYTF.

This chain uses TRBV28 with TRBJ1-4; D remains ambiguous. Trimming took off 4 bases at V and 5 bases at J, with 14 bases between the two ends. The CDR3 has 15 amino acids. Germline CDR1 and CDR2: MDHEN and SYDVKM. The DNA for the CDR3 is TGTGCCAGCAGTTCTTACGGGAATTCCAATGAAAAACTGTTTTTT. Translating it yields CASSSYGNSNEKLFF.

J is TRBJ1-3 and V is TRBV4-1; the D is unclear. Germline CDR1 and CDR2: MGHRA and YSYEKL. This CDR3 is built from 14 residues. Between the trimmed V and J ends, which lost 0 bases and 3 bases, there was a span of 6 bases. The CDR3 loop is CASSQDGHGNTIYF. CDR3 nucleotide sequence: TGCGCCAGCAGCCAAGATGGGCATGGAAACACCATATATTTT.

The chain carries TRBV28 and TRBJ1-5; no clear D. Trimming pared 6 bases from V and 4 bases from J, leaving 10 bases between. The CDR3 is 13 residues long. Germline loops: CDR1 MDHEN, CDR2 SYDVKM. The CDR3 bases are TGTGCCAGCAGATACTATCATAATCAGCCCCAGCATTTT. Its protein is CASRYYHNQPQHF.

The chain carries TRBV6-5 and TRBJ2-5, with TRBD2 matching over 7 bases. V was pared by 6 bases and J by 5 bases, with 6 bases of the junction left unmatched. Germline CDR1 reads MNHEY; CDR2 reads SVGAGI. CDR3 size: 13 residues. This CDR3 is CASSLGGGETQYF. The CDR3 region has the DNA TGTGCCAGCAGCCTCGGGGGAGGGGAGACCCAGTACTTC.

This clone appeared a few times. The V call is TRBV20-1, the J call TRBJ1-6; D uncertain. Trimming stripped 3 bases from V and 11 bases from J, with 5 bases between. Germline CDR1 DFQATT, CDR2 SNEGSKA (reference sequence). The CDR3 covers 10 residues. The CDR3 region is CSARSTPLHF. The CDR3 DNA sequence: TGCAGTGCTAGGTCGACACCCCTCCACTTT.

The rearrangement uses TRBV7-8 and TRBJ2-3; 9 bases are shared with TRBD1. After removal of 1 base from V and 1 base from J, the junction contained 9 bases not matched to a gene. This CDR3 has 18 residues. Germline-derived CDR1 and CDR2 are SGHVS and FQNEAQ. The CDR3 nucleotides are TGTGCCAGCAGCTTAGGGGGTGCTTGGGACAGGGGCACAGATACGCAGTATTTT. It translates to CASSLGGAWDRGTDTQYF.

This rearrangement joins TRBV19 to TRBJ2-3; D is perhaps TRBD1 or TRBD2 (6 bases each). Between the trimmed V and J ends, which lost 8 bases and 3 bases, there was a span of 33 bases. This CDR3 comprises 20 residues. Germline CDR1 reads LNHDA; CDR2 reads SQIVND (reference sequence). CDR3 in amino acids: CASSEITGAARHLGTDTQYF. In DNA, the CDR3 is TGTGCCAGTTCTGAAATAACGGGGGCCGCGAGACACCTCGGTACAGATACGCAGTATTTT.

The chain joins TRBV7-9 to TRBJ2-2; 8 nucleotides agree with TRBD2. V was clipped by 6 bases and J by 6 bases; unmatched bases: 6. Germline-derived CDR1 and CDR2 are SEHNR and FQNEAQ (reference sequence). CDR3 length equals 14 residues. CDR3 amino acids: CASSPGGSPGELFF. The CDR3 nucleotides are TGTGCCAGCAGTCCGGGAGGGAGCCCCGGGGAGCTGTTTTTT. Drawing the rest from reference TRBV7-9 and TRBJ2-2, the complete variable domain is DTGVSQNPRHKITKRGQNVTFRCDPISEHNRLYWYRQTLGQGPEFLTYFQNEAQLEKSRLLSDRFSAERPKGSFSTLEIQRTEQGDSAMYLCASSPGGSPGELFFGEGSRLTVL.

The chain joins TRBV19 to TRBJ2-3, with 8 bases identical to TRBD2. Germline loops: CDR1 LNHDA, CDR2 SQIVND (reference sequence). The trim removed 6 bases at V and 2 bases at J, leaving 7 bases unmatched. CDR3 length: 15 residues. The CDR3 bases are TGTGCCAGTAGAAAACCGGGACTAGACACAGATACGCAGTATTTT. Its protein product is CASRKPGLDTDTQYF.

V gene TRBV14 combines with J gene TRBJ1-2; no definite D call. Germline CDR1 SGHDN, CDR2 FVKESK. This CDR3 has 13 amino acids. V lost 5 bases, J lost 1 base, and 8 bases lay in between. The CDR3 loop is CASSELNNYGYTF. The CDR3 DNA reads TGTGCCAGCAGCGAGCTTAATAACTATGGCTACACCTTC.

The CDR3 DNA follows: TGTGCCAGCAGTTCAACGGGACAGGGTGACTCTTATGGCTACACCTTC. This codes for CASSSTGQGDSYGYTF. The genes are TRBV28 and TRBJ1-2; 9 bases are shared with TRBD1. The junction had 11 bases not matched to a gene; V was cut back by 4 bases and J by 5 bases. CDR1 is MDHEN, CDR2 SYDVKM, per germline. The CDR3 length is 16 residues.

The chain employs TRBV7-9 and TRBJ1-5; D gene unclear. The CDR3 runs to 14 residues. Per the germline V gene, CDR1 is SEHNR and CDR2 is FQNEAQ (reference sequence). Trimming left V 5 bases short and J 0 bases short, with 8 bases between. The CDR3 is CASSPNYSNQPQHF. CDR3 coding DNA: TGTGCCAGCAGCCCAAATTATAGCAATCAGCCCCAGCATTTT.

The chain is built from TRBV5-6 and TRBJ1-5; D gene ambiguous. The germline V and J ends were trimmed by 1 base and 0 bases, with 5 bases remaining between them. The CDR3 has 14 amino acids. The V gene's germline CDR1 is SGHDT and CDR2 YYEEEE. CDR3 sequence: CASSLSSSNQPQHF. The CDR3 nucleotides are TGTGCCAGCAGCTTGAGCAGTAGCAATCAGCCCCAGCATTTT.

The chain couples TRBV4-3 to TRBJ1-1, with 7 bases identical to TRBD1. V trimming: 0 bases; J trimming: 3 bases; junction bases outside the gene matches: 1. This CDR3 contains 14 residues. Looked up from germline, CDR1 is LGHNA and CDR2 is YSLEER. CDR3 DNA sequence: TGCGCCAGCAGCCAAGATAGGGGGCACACTGAAGCTTTCTTT. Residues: CASSQDRGHTEAFF.

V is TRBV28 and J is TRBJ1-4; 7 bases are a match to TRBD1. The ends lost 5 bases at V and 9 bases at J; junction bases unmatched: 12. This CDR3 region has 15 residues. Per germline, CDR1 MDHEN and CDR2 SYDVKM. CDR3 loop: CASSPSGTASKKLFF. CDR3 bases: TGTGCCAGCAGTCCCTCCGGGACAGCGAGCAAAAAACTGTTTTTT.

The CDR3 coding sequence is TGCGCCAGCCGTAACAGGGAAGACTATGGCTACACCTTC. Translated: CASRNREDYGYTF. This chain uses TRBV5-1 with TRBJ1-2; tentatively, D is TRBD1 (6 bases). The CDR3 runs 13 residues. Germline V gene data show CDR1 as SGHRS and CDR2 as YFSETQ. V was clipped by 7 bases and J by 3 bases, with 13 bases between them. The variable domain in full, completed from reference TRBV5-1 and TRBJ1-2, reads KAGVTQTPRYLIKTRGQQVTLSCSPISGHRSVSWYQQTPGQGLQFLFEYFSETQRNKGNFPGRFSGRQFSNSRSEMNVSTLELGDSALYLCASRNREDYGYTFGSGTRLTVV.

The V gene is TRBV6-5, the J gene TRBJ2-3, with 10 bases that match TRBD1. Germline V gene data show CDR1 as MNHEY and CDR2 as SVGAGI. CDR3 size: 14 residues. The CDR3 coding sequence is TGTGCGAGTGACAGGGGGCGGAGCACAGATACGCAGTATTTT. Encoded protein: CASDRGRSTDTQYF.

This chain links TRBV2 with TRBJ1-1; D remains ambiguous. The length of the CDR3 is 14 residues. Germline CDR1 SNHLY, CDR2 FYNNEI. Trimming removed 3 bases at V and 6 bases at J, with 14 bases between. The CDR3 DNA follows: TGTGCCAGCAGTGATTTAACTCCCCAGCCTGAAGCTTTCTTT. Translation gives CASSDLTPQPEAFF.

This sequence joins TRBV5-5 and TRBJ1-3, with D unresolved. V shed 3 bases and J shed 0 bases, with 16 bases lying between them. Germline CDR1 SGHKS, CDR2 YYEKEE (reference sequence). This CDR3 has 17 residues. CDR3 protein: CASSSRRERNSGNTIYF. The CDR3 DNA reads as TGTGCCAGCAGCTCGCGCCGCGAACGGAACTCTGGAAACACCATATATTTT.